This is a list of T cell receptor beta chains from one sample in a study of cytomegalovirus exposure and HLA in healthy donors. The assay was immunoSEQ multiplex PCR, and TCRdb's table has in-frame clones only and misses some. The sample lists approximately 170,000 clones, approximately 81% occurring once. Sequencing was performed on PBMCs. The receptors were sampled from a man aged 18 to 30 in good health and CMV-seropositive. The CDR3 runs from the conserved cysteine through the conserved F or W. D genes are given only for firm matches. Where a row states a size, it is once, few, many or the class of an expanded clone; other rows omit it.

. TRBJ2-1 . TRBV7-9 12 TGTGCCAGCAGCGGGCAAGGCAATGAGCAGTTCTTC CASSGQGNEQFF
. TRBJ1-1 . TRBV14 15 TGTGCCAGCAGCCTGGGCCCTCCGGGGGACACTGAAGCTTTCTTT CASSLGPPGDTEAFF
. TRBJ1-2 . TRBV28 13 TGTGCCAGCAGCCACAGCAGTCGGATTGGCTACACCTTC CASSHSSRIGYTF
. TRBJ2-3 . TRBV12-5 13 TGTGCTAGTGGCAGGGGTGGCACAGATACGCAGTATTTT CASGRGGTDTQYF
. TRBJ2-3 TRBD2 TRBV6-5 15 TGTGCCAGCAGTTACCTAGCGGTTAGCACAGATACGCAGTATTTT CASSYLAVSTDTQYF
. TRBJ2-3 . TRBV11-2 12 TGTGCCTCAGGGTTAGCCACAGATACGCAGTATTTT CASGLATDTQYF
few TRBJ2-7 . TRBV6-5 13 TGTGCCAGCAGTTGGGGCAGCTCCTACGAGCAGTACTTC CASSWGSSYEQYF
. TRBJ2-1 . TRBV30 12 TGTGCCTGGAGTGCGGGTTACAATGAGCAGTTCTTC CAWSAGYNEQFF
. TRBJ1-2 . TRBV11-3 15 TGTGCCAGCAGCTTAGACCCCGCAGGGAGGAATGGCTACACCTTC CASSLDPAGRNGYTF
. TRBJ1-6 TRBD1 TRBV5-4 19 TGTGCCAGCAGCTTCCGGGACAGCACCATTATGTCCTATAATTCACCCCTCCACTTT CASSFRDSTIMSYNSPLHF
. TRBJ2-7 . TRBV5-4 14 TGTGCCAGCAGCGCCCTGAGGTCCTCCTACGAGCAGTACTTC CASSALRSSYEQYF
. TRBJ1-2 . TRBV25-1 13 TGTGCCTCAACTAGGGCAGGGGACTATGGCTACACCTTC CASTRAGDYGYTF
. TRBJ1-1 . TRBV5-1 14 TGCGCCAGCAGCTCTGACAGCATGAACACTGAAGCTTTCTTT CASSSDSMNTEAFF
. TRBJ2-7 . TRBV6-6 16 TGTGCCAGCAGTTACTCAGCGAGGCAGGACACCTACGAGCAGTACTTC CASSYSARQDTYEQYF
. TRBJ2-2 TRBD1 TRBV19 16 TGTGCCAGTAGTCCCCGGGACAGGGGTCTCACCGGGGAGCTGTTTTTT CASSPRDRGLTGELFF
. TRBJ1-1 . TRBV5-1 14 TGCGCCAGCAGCTCCGGACAGCTGAACACTGAAGCTTTCTTT CASSSGQLNTEAFF
. TRBJ2-7 . TRBV5-1 13 TGCGCCAGCAGCCTCCGGACAGCTTACGAGCAGTACTTC CASSLRTAYEQYF
. TRBJ1-6 . TRBV29-1 14 TGCAGCGTTGCTACAGTTGCAGGGAATTCACCCCTCCACTTT CSVATVAGNSPLHF
. TRBJ1-3 . TRBV5-1 13 TGCGCCAGCAGGTCACTCCTTGATGGCACCATATATTTT CASRSLLDGTIYF
. TRBJ2-1 . TRBV30 17 TGTGCCTGGAGAAGGGGCGGGGCGGTCCTCTCCTACAATGAGCAGTTCTTC CAWRRGGAVLSYNEQFF
once TRBJ2-3 . TRBV29-1 13 TGCAGCGTTGGTGGGCGAAACACAGATACGCAGTATTTT CSVGGRNTDTQYF
. TRBJ2-7 . TRBV6-1 13 TGTGCCAGCAGTGAATTTAGTATCCACGAGCAGTACTTC CASSEFSIHEQYF
. TRBJ2-3 . TRBV9 14 TGTGCCAGCAGCGAGGACTTCACCTCAGATACGCAGTATTTT CASSEDFTSDTQYF
once TRBJ2-7 . TRBV5-4 13 TGTGCCAGCAGCTTGCACGGAGCCTACGAGCAGTACTTC CASSLHGAYEQYF
. TRBJ2-1 TRBD2 TRBV6-1 15 TGTGCCAGCAGTAAATCTAGCGGGGGGATAAATGAGCAGTTCTTC CASSKSSGGINEQFF
. TRBJ1-1 . TRBV2 12 TGTGCCAGCGGCGACACCCGTCTTGAAGCTTTCTTT CASGDTRLEAFF
. TRBJ2-1 TRBD2 TRBV13 16 TGTGCCAGCAGCCTCCAGAGCGGGGAAGCCTACAATGAGCAGTTCTTC CASSLQSGEAYNEQFF
few TRBJ2-7 TRBD2 TRBV7-7 13 TGTGCCAGCAGCCCCGGGGAAGCGGGAGTGCAGTACTTC CASSPGEAGVQYF
few TRBJ1-5 . TRBV19 16 TGTGCCAGTAGTAGTCAGGGTGTAGGCAACAATCAGCCCCAGCATTTT CASSSQGVGNNQPQHF
. TRBJ2-1 . TRBV11-2 15 TGTGCCAGCAGCTTCTCGCAGGGGTCCTACAATGAGCAGTTCTTC CASSFSQGSYNEQFF
. TRBJ2-3 TRBD1 TRBV7-3 14 TGTGCCAGCAGTCGGGACAGGGGAACAGATACGCAGTATTTT CASSRDRGTDTQYF
. TRBJ2-1 TRBD2 TRBV27 17 TGTGCCAGCAGTTTGAAAAGCGGGGGGGCCTTGAGAAATGAGCAGTTCTTC CASSLKSGGALRNEQFF
once TRBJ2-4 TRBD1 TRBV4-1 16 TGCGCCAGCAGCCAGCCGGGACAGGGAGGCAAAAACATTCAGTACTTC CASSQPGQGGKNIQYF
. TRBJ1-2 . TRBV2 15 TGTGCCAGCAGTGAAGCGGTGACTCCCGGCTATGGCTACACCTTC CASSEAVTPGYGYTF
once TRBJ1-2 . TRBV27 12 TGTGCCAGCAGTTCAGGGGTTGGGGGCTACACCTTC CASSSGVGGYTF
. TRBJ2-2 . TRBV6-5 14 TGTGCCAGCCGACCCGGGTCGACCACCGGGGAGCTGTTTTTT CASRPGSTTGELFF
once TRBJ2-7 TRBD1 TRBV9 15 TGTGCCAGCAGCCCAACCGGGACAGGGGCAGGGGAGCAGTACTTC CASSPTGTGAGEQYF
many TRBJ2-7 TRBD2 TRBV5-1 16 TGCGCCAGCAGCTCATCTAGCGGGGGGGTATCCTACGAGCAGTACTTC CASSSSSGGVSYEQYF
few TRBJ1-5 TRBD1 TRBV27 15 TGTGCCACCGACAGGGGGCAACGGAGCAATCAGCCCCAGCATTTT CATDRGQRSNQPQHF
. TRBJ1-2 . TRBV7-9 15 TGTGCCAGCAGCCCAACACAGGGATTCGACTATGGCTACACCTTC CASSPTQGFDYGYTF
. TRBJ1-2 . TRBV5-5 16 TGTGCCAGCAGCTTGGCCGCTGGACAGCGTATGGGTGGCTACACCTTC CASSLAAGQRMGGYTF
. TRBJ2-3 TRBD2 TRBV6-4 15 TGTGCCAGCAGTGACGGGAGCGGGGCATCGGATACGCAGTATTTT CASSDGSGASDTQYF
. TRBJ1-5 . TRBV21-1 18 TGTGCCAGCAGCAAAGGGGGTGGACAGGTTTATAGCAATCAGCCCCAGCATTTT CASSKGGGQVYSNQPQHF
. TRBJ2-2 . TRBV11-2 16 TGTGCCAGCAGCTCGGTCATAACAGGGAACACCGGGGAGCTGTTTTTT CASSSVITGNTGELFF
once TRBJ2-6 . TRBV2 14 TGTGCCAGCAGTTTCCTCTCTGGGGCCAACGTCCTGACTTTC CASSFLSGANVLTF
. TRBJ1-5 . TRBV27 14 TGTGCCAGCTCTCTGGGGGGAACCCATCAGCCCCAGCATTTT CASSLGGTHQPQHF
. TRBJ2-7 . TRBV25-1 15 TGTGCCAGCAGTGACCATCGGAGCTCGAGCTACGAGCAGTACTTC CASSDHRSSSYEQYF
. TRBJ2-1 . TRBV9 15 TGTGCCAGCAGCGTAACGGGGAGCTCCTACAATGAGCAGTTCTTC CASSVTGSSYNEQFF
. TRBJ1-4 TRBD1 TRBV30 14 TGTGCCTGGAGTCCGGGACAGCTTAATGAAAAACTGTTTTTT CAWSPGQLNEKLFF
once TRBJ1-2 TRBD1 TRBV13 15 TGTGCCAGCAGCGACGACAGGGGTGCTAACTATGGCTACACCTTC CASSDDRGANYGYTF
. TRBJ2-5 TRBD2 TRBV9 14 TGTGCCAGCAGCGCGGAGAGCGGGGTGGAGACCCAGTACTTC CASSAESGVETQYF
. TRBJ1-1 TRBD1 TRBV28 14 TGTGCCAGCAGTTATCAGGGGGGGAACACTGAAGCTTTCTTT CASSYQGGNTEAFF
. TRBJ2-3 . TRBV5-1 14 TGCGCCAGCAGCTTGGGAAGCGTCACAGATACGCAGTATTTT CASSLGSVTDTQYF
. TRBJ2-7 TRBD1 TRBV5-1 18 TGCGCCAGCAGCTTATCGTCGCCCCGGACAGGGACATTCTACGAGCAGTACTTC CASSLSSPRTGTFYEQYF